The next 27 T cell receptor beta chains were all read from a single sample in a study of human CD8 memory T cell subsets. Libraries of TCR beta chains were produced by 5' RACE (UMI-labeled). TCRdb reanalyzed the 5' RACE reads, giving one entry per CDR3 protein sequence and no DNA. With approximately 10,000 distinct CDR3 sequences in the sample, the ten largest clones hold roughly 9.8%. Sequencing was performed on CD8+ stem-like memory T cells (TSCM and TCM) sorted from PBMCs. Noted subset: stem-like memory CD8 T cells (TSTEM), CCR7+ PD-1- TIGIT-. These receptors all come from a human donor in good health.

The chain carries TRBV9 and TRBJ2-1; the D gene TCRdb calls, TRBD2, cannot be checked with no DNA. Germline CDR1 is SGDLS and CDR2 is YYNGEE. CDR3 size: 14 residues. CDR3: CASSVDGTYNEQFF.

This clonotype registers medium-sized by frequency. Here the CDR3 reads CASGGQAYEQYF. This rearrangement joins TRBV2 to TRBJ2-7; TCRdb gives TRBD1 as the D gene, but with no DNA this cannot be confirmed. Germline V lookup: CDR1 SNHLY, CDR2 FYNNEI. There are 12 residues in the CDR3.

This clonotype ranks as medium-sized in terms of frequency. V and J are TRBV7-9 and TRBJ2-3; TCRdb names TRBD2, which stays unverified in the absence of DNA. The length of the CDR3 is 16 residues. The germline V gene has CDR1 SEHNR and CDR2 FQNEAQ (reference sequence). The CDR3 sequence: CASSPPSGGHTDTQYF.

This chain connects TRBV29-1 to TRBJ1-2. The germline CDR1 and CDR2 sequences are SQVTM and ANQGSEA. This CDR3 region has 13 residues. This CDR3 reads CSALKVESDGYTF.

The chain couples TRBV6-6 to TRBJ2-7; TCRdb indicates TRBD2, and absent DNA this call remains unverified. This CDR3 comprises 13 residues. Germline V CDR1 and CDR2: MNHNY, SVGAGI (reference sequence). This chain's CDR3 is CASRGLAAYEQYF.

J is TRBJ2-3 and V is TRBV7-8. The CDR3 is made up of 14 amino acids. Germline-derived CDR1 and CDR2 are SGHVS and FQNEAQ. The CDR3 protein is CASSISGSTDTQYF. Combining the CDR3 with reference TRBV7-8 and TRBJ2-3 gives the whole variable domain GAGVSQSPRYKVAKRGQDVALRCDPISGHVSLFWYQQALGQGPEFLTYFQNEAQLDKSGLPSDRFFAERPEGSVSTLKIQRTQQEDSAVYLCASSISGSTDTQYFGPGTRLTVL.

The genes are TRBV20-1 and TRBJ2-1; TCRdb gives TRBD2 as the D gene, but with no DNA this cannot be confirmed. CDR3 length: 16 amino acids. Per the germline V gene, CDR1 is DFQATT and CDR2 is SNEGSKA (reference sequence). CDR3 residues: CSARSRAVLTTNEQFF.

The chain links TRBV7-9 to TRBJ2-5; the D call of TRBD1 rests on TCRdb alone, since no DNA is present to check it. There are 14 residues in the CDR3. Germline loops: CDR1 SEHNR, CDR2 FQNEAQ (reference sequence). Here the CDR3 reads CASSSQGPQETQYF.

Its frequency marks this clonotype as medium-sized (0.01 to 0.1%). V usage is TRBV2 and J usage is TRBJ2-2; TCRdb returns TRBD2, unconfirmable since there is no DNA. Germline V gives CDR1 SNHLY, CDR2 FYNNEI. CDR3 length: 16 residues. CDR3 residues: CASSITASFGTGELFF.

V is TRBV5-1 and J is TRBJ2-1. The germline CDR1 and CDR2 sequences are SGHRS and YFSETQ. This CDR3 contains 16 residues. CDR3 loop: CASSSTQGSSYNEQFF.

This chain connects TRBV12-3 or TRBV12-4 to TRBJ2-3; the D gene TCRdb calls, TRBD1, cannot be checked with no DNA. CDR3 length: 14 residues. This CDR3 is CASSDIPSTDTQYF.

By frequency, this clonotype is medium-sized. V and J are TRBV27 and TRBJ2-5; as DNA is missing, the TRBD2 call by TCRdb cannot be tested. CDR1 MNHEY and CDR2 SMNVEV come from the germline V gene (reference sequence). The CDR3 covers 15 residues. CDR3 region: CASSFGPSGSETQYF.

This clonotype ranks as large in terms of frequency. The genes are TRBV6-6 and TRBJ1-1; the D gene TCRdb calls, TRBD1, cannot be checked with no DNA. The germline V gene has CDR1 MNHNY and CDR2 SVGAGI (reference sequence). CDR3 size: 13 residues. CDR3 protein: CASSYSGRAEAFF.

In terms of frequency, this clonotype is medium-sized. The rearrangement joins TRBV20-1 to TRBJ2-7. The V gene's germline CDR1 is DFQATT and CDR2 SNEGSKA (reference sequence). The CDR3 loop spans 15 amino acids. CDR3 sequence reads: CSAREHTGSSYEQYF.

This rearrangement joins TRBV15 to TRBJ2-3. This CDR3 has 13 residues. CDR1 LNHNV and CDR2 YYDKDF come from the germline V gene (reference sequence). CDR3 residues: CATSREPSDTQYF.

The rearrangement links TRBV7-7 to TRBJ2-3. Germline V CDR1 and CDR2: SSHAT, FNYEAQ (reference sequence). This CDR3 region has 13 residues. CDR3: CASSYSVGDTQYF.

The chain carries TRBV4-2 and TRBJ2-1; TCRdb proposes TRBD2, but this gene call is untestable without DNA. The CDR3 sequence is 15 residues long. Germline V gene lookup returns CDR1 LGHNA and CDR2 YNFKEQ. CDR3 residues: CASSHERGWYNEQFF.

The chain couples TRBV10-3 to TRBJ2-3; the D call of TRBD2 rests on TCRdb alone, since no DNA is present to check it. CDR3 length equals 17 residues. The germline V gene has CDR1 ENHRY and CDR2 SYGVKD. CDR3 amino acids: CAISGSVAGSSTDTQYF.

Considering frequency, this clonotype is medium-sized (0.01 to 0.1%). The chain has TRBV12-3 or TRBV12-4 and TRBJ2-2. The CDR3 is made up of 15 amino acids. The CDR3 region is CASSLRRENTGELFF.

Measured by frequency, this clonotype is medium-sized. V gene TRBV5-1 combines with J gene TRBJ1-1; TCRdb outputs TRBD1, but without DNA this stays unchecked. Germline V gene data show CDR1 as SGHRS and CDR2 as YFSETQ. The CDR3 extends over 16 amino acids. The chain's CDR3 is CASSRSPGHLDTEAFF.

The V and J genes are TRBV7-3 and TRBJ2-1; TCRdb indicates TRBD1, and absent DNA this call remains unverified. Germline loops: CDR1 SGHTA, CDR2 FQGTGA. The CDR3 is 14 amino acids. The CDR3 loop is CASSHTGDYNEQFF. Full variable domain (remainder filled in from reference TRBV7-3 and TRBJ2-1): GAGVSQTPSNKVTEKGKYVELRCDPISGHTALYWYRQSLGQGPEFLIYFQGTGAADDSGLPNDRFFAVRPEGSVSTLKIQRTERGDSAVYLCASSHTGDYNEQFFGPGTRLTVL.

This chain links TRBV6-5 with TRBJ2-7; TCRdb names TRBD2, which stays unverified in the absence of DNA. Germline CDR1 reads MNHEY; CDR2 reads SVGAGI. The CDR3 runs to 15 residues. This chain's CDR3 is CASSYSLAGFYEQYF.

V and J are TRBV2 and TRBJ2-2; the D call of TRBD2 rests on TCRdb alone, since no DNA is present to check it. CDR1 is SNHLY and CDR2 is FYNNEI in the germline V gene. The CDR3 has 13 residues. The CDR3 protein is CASSELVYGELFF.

The chain couples TRBV20-1 to TRBJ2-1; lacking DNA, the TRBD2 call made by TCRdb goes unchecked. CDR3 length equals 15 residues. Germline CDR1 reads DFQATT; CDR2 reads SNEGSKA (reference sequence). Here the CDR3 reads CSAPKLAELGNEQFF.

This chain connects TRBV29-1 to TRBJ1-1. Germline V gene lookup returns CDR1 SQVTM and CDR2 ANQGSEA. This CDR3 comprises 16 residues. The CDR3 sequence: CSVERPIGPSNTEAFF.

The chain combines TRBV5-4 with TRBJ1-1. Germline V gene sequence: CDR1 SGHNT, CDR2 YYREEE (reference sequence). The CDR3 is 13 residues long. The chain's CDR3 is CASDASGNTEAFF.

The chain combines TRBV9 with TRBJ2-2. Germline loops: CDR1 SGDLS, CDR2 YYNGEE. This CDR3 spans 13 amino acids. The CDR3 protein is CASSRRPAGELFF.